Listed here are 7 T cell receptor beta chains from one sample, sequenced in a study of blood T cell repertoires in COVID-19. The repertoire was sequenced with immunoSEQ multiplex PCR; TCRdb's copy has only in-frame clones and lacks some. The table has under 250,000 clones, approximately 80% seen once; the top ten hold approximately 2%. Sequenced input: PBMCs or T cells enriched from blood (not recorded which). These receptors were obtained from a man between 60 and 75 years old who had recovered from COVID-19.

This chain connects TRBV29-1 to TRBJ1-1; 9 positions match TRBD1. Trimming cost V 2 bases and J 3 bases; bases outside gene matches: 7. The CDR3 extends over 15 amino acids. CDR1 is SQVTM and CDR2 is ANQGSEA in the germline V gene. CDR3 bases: TGCAGCGTTGAACGCTACAGGGGGCGTGACACTGAAGCTTTCTTT. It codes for CSVERYRGRDTEAFF. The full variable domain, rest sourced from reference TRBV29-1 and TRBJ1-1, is SAVISQKPSRDICQRGTSLTIQCQVDSQVTMMFWYRQQPGQSLTLIATANQGSEATYESGFVIDKFPISRPNLTFSTLTVSNMSPEDSSIYLCSVERYRGRDTEAFFGQGTRLTVV.

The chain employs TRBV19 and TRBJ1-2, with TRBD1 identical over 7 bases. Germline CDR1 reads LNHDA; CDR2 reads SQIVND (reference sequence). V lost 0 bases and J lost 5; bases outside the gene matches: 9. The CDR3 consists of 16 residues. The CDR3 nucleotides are TGTGCCAGTAGTATAGACAGAAACAGGGGCGATTATGGCTACACCTTC. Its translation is CASSIDRNRGDYGYTF.

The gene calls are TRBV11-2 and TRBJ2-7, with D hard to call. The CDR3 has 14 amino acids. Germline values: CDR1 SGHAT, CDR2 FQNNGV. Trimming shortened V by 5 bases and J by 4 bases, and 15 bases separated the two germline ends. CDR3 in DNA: TGTGCCAGCAGCCCCCTAGATGCGATGTACGAGCAGTACTTC. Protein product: CASSPLDAMYEQYF.

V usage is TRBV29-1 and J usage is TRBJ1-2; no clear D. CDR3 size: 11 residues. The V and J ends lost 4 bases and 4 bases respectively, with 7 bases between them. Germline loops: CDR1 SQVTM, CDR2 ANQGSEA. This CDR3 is CSVAELYGYTF. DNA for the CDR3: TGCAGCGTTGCAGAACTCTATGGCTACACCTTC.

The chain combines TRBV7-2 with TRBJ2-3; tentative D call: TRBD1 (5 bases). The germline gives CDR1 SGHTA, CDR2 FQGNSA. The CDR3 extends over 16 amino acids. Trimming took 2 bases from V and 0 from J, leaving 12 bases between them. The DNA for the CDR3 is TGTGCCAGCAGCTTAAGGGCAGGGATAAGCACAGATACGCAGTATTTT. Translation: CASSLRAGISTDTQYF.

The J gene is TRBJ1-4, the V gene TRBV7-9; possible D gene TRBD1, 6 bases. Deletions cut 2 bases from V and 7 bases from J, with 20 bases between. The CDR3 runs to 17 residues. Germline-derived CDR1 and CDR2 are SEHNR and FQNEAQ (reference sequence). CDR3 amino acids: CASSLIGGRGEFEKLFF. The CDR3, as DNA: TGTGCCAGCAGCTTAATTGGGGGCCGGGGAGAGTTTGAAAAACTGTTTTTT.

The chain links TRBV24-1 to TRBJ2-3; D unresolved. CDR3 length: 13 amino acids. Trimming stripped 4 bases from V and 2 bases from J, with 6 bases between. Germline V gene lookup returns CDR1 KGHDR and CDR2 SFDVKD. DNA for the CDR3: TGTGCCACCAGTGACCCGTACACAGATACGCAGTATTTT. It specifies CATSDPYTDTQYF.